Sequencing of this T cell receptor (beta chain) was carried out in a study of blood T cells in healthy people across ages. The germline V gene has CDR1 SGHTA and CDR2 FQGNSA. Trimming removed 5 bases at V and 12 bases at J, with 17 bases between. The CDR3 sequence is 13 residues long. Points from the study as a whole: The study found more naive CD4+ cells and higher diversity in long-lived than aged donors.

Details on this clonotype: What it recognizes is unknown. This clone may be a read error of a much larger clone one base away.

Every donor provided ten milliliters of peripheral blood. Sample-barcoded 5' priming and a J-beta primer mix drove a second PCR of roughly 6 to 12 cycles. CDR3-containing paired-end reads numbering at least 3 million came from each sample. MiXCR, applied by TCRdb to the 5' RACE reads, yields one record per CDR3 protein. The sample contains 700,000 to 900,000 distinct CDR3 sequences, roughly 53% of which appear only once. The gene calls are TRBV7-2 and TRBJ2-1; D uncertain. This TCR was sampled from an elderly man in good health. Specimen: blood. CDR3 protein: CASSVGLLLVQFF. The DNA for the CDR3 is TGTGCCAGCAGCGTAGGGCTCCTATTAGTGCAGTTCTTC.